These 23 T cell receptor beta chains were all obtained from the same sample, sequenced in a study of a mutant IDH1 vaccine in newly diagnosed glioma. TCRdb's copy holds only in-frame clones and misses some; the assay was immunoSEQ multiplex PCR. The table has fewer than 75,000 clones, approximately 84% seen once. The antigens these receptors bind are not known. Time point of the sample: week 11, during vaccination. Each dose of the vaccine consisted of 300 ug of mutant IDH1 20-mer peptide, with topical imiquimod. Sequences were derived from PBMCs, sampled from a glioma patient whose treatment included an IDH1 peptide vaccine. Receptor source: a woman in her fifties or sixties with glioma.

The V gene is TRBV4-2, the J gene TRBJ2-2; the D is unclear. CDR1 LGHNA and CDR2 YNFKEQ come from the germline V gene. Trimming shortened V by 0 bases and J by 6 bases, and 8 bases separated the two germline ends. The CDR3 is made up of 14 amino acids. CDR3 sequence: CASSQDRIPGELFF. CDR3 bases: TGTGCCAGCAGCCAAGATCGGATCCCCGGGGAGCTGTTTTTT.

The rearrangement joins TRBV18 to TRBJ2-6; tentative D call: TRBD2 (6 bases). Per germline, CDR1 KGHSH and CDR2 LQKENI. Trimming took 4 bases from V and 0 from J, leaving 22 bases between them. The CDR3 extends over 20 amino acids. The CDR3 coding sequence is TGTGCCAGCTCACGAGTTGGTGTGTCAGGACTAAGCTCTGGGGCCAACGTCCTGACTTTC. It specifies CASSRVGVSGLSSGANVLTF.

The chain combines TRBV7-2 with TRBJ2-1; unclear D gene. V was clipped by 5 bases and J by 3 bases, with 11 bases between them. The CDR3 contains 14 residues. Per germline, CDR1 SGHTA and CDR2 FQGNSA. CDR3 sequence: CASSPRGFYNEQFF. CDR3 bases: TGTGCCAGCAGCCCCCGCGGCTTCTACAATGAGCAGTTCTTC. Supplemented by reference TRBV7-2 and TRBJ2-1, the full variable domain reads GAGVSQSPSNKVTEKGKDVELRCDPISGHTALYWYRQSLGQGLEFLIYFQGNSAPDKSGLPSDRFSAERTGGSVSTLTIQRTQQEDSAVYLCASSPRGFYNEQFFGPGTRLTVL.

V and J are TRBV19 and TRBJ1-1; D gene uncertain. Germline V lookup: CDR1 LNHDA, CDR2 SQIVND (reference sequence). Trimming took off 4 bases at V and 4 bases at J, with 10 bases between the two ends. This CDR3 is built from 13 residues. DNA for the CDR3: TGTGCCAGTAGTAAAATGCAGGTCACTGAAGCTTTCTTT. This translates into CASSKMQVTEAFF. The full variable domain, rest sourced from reference TRBV19 and TRBJ1-1, is DGGITQSPKYLFRKEGQNVTLSCEQNLNHDAMYWYRQDPGQGLRLIYYSQIVNDFQKGDIAEGYSVSREKKESFPLTVTSAQKNPTAFYLCASSKMQVTEAFFGQGTRLTVV.

The chain recombines TRBV2 with TRBJ1-1; tentatively, D is TRBD1 (6 bases). With 4 bases removed from V and 4 bases from J, the gap between germline ends came to 19 bases. The CDR3 has 16 residues. Germline V gene sequence: CDR1 SNHLY, CDR2 FYNNEI. CDR3: CASSALTGRHGTEAFF. CDR3 DNA sequence: TGTGCCAGCAGTGCTTTAACAGGGCGACACGGCACTGAAGCTTTCTTT.

The chain combines TRBV29-1 with TRBJ1-2, with D possibly being TRBD1 (5 bases). This CDR3 is built from 13 residues. V gave up 3 bases and J gave up 4 bases, with 12 bases separating them. The V gene's germline CDR1 is SQVTM and CDR2 ANQGSEA. CDR3 sequence reads: CSVEDMSIYGYTF. In nucleotides, the CDR3 is TGCAGCGTTGAGGACATGAGCATCTATGGCTACACCTTC.

The chain employs TRBV27 and TRBJ1-2; TRBD1 agrees at 7 bases. The CDR3 has 14 amino acids. After removal of 5 bases from V and 6 bases from J, the junction contained 9 bases not matched to a gene. Germline V gene sequence: CDR1 MNHEY, CDR2 SMNVEV (reference sequence). CDR3 bases: TGTGCCAGCAGTGAACAGGGGTTTTGGGATGGCTACACCTTC. This sequence encodes CASSEQGFWDGYTF.

This clone rates as medium-sized (0.01 to 0.1%). This sample also contains other DNA sequences that code for the same CDR3. The chain is built from TRBV7-3 and TRBJ1-1, with a possible D match to TRBD1 (5 bases). V lost 0 bases, J lost 1 base, and 9 bases lay in between. Germline V CDR1 and CDR2: SGHTA, FQGTGA. The CDR3 loop spans 15 amino acids. DNA for the CDR3: TGTGCCAGCAGCTTAACGACTGGGGGGAACACTGAAGCTTTCTTT. Encoded protein: CASSLTTGGNTEAFF.

This clone was counted once. The V call is TRBV15, the J call TRBJ2-3, with TRBD2 identical over 10 bases. V was clipped by 3 bases and J by 5 bases; unmatched bases: 11. The CDR3 totals 17 residues. Per germline, CDR1 LNHNV and CDR2 YYDKDF (reference sequence). CDR3 sequence (DNA): TGTGCCACCAGCAGCCTTCCCCTAGCGGGGGACCTAGATACGCAGTATTTT. It translates to CATSSLPLAGDLDTQYF.

The genes are TRBV5-4 and TRBJ1-1; no firm D call. CDR3 length equals 14 residues. The ends were cut back, 4 bases at V and 7 bases at J, with 17 bases in the middle. In germline, CDR1 is SGHNT, CDR2 YYREEE (reference sequence). CDR3 nucleotide sequence: TGTGCCAGCAGCCCGTATGGACGGGAATTTGAAGCTTTCTTT. This codes for CASSPYGREFEAFF.

This chain connects TRBV4-3 to TRBJ2-3; D unclear. The ends were cut back, 0 bases at V and 1 base at J, with 8 bases in the middle. The CDR3 is 15 amino acids. CDR1 and CDR2 from the germline V gene are LGHNA and YSLEER. The CDR3 spells CASSQEGERTDTQYF. DNA of the CDR3: TGCGCCAGCAGCCAAGAGGGTGAGCGCACAGATACGCAGTATTTT.

The chain carries TRBV4-1 and TRBJ1-4; D gene unclear. CDR1 is MGHRA and CDR2 is YSYEKL in the germline V gene. With 1 base removed from V and 4 bases from J, the gap between germline ends came to 10 bases. The CDR3 runs 15 residues. CDR3 loop: CASSQVSQSNEKLFF. Here the CDR3 DNA reads TGCGCCAGCAGCCAAGTTTCACAGAGTAATGAAAAACTGTTTTTT.

The V and J genes are TRBV2 and TRBJ1-2, with TRBD1 matching over 10 bases. This CDR3 has 16 residues. CDR1 and CDR2 from the germline V gene are SNHLY and FYNNEI. The J segment lost 2 bases and the V segment lost 6 bases, leaving 9 bases of the junction unmatched. CDR3 residues: CASSGDRGRGNYGYTF. The CDR3 coding sequence is TGTGCCAGCAGCGGGGACAGGGGAAGAGGAAACTATGGCTACACCTTC.

The chain couples TRBV5-6 to TRBJ1-5, with 9 bases aligning to TRBD1. The V and J ends lost 4 bases and 3 bases, in that order; junction bases with no gene match: 8. The germline gives CDR1 SGHDT, CDR2 YYEEEE. The CDR3 extends over 16 amino acids. The CDR3 sequence is CASSPRTGANNQPQHF. In nucleotides, the CDR3 is TGTGCCAGCAGCCCGCGGACAGGGGCGAACAATCAGCCCCAGCATTTT.

The CDR3 nucleotides read TGTGCCAGCTCGTCAGGGAGGTCGAGTGAAAAACTGTTTTTT. As protein: CASSSGRSSEKLFF. The rearrangement links TRBV28 to TRBJ1-4, with D maybe TRBD1 (5 bases). Trimming left V 8 bases short and J 7 bases short, with 17 bases between. There are 14 residues in the CDR3. Germline-derived CDR1 and CDR2 are MDHEN and SYDVKM. Full variable domain (missing parts from reference TRBV28 and TRBJ1-4): DVKVTQSSRYLVKRTGEKVFLECVQDMDHENMFWYRQDPGLGLRLIYFSYDVKMKEKGDIPEGYSVSREKKERFSLILESASTNQTSMYLCASSSGRSSEKLFFGSGTQLSVL.

The chain joins TRBV28 to TRBJ1-2; the match to TRBD1 covers 11 bases. J lost 5 bases, V lost 7 bases, and 12 bases had no gene match. CDR3 length equals 16 residues. Germline CDR1 MDHEN, CDR2 SYDVKM. Here the CDR3 reads CASITSRTGGAYGYTF. DNA of the CDR3: TGTGCCAGCATCACCTCCAGGACAGGGGGCGCGTATGGCTACACCTTC.

The rearrangement links TRBV5-6 to TRBJ2-3; TRBD2 agrees at 9 bases. The germline V gene has CDR1 SGHDT and CDR2 YYEEEE. The CDR3 sequence is 19 residues long. The junction had 15 bases not matched to a gene; V was cut back by 2 bases and J by 2 bases. In DNA form, the CDR3 reads TGTGCCAGCAGCTTATTTACCAGCGGGGGGTCCCGTGACACAGATACGCAGTATTTT. This sequence encodes CASSLFTSGGSRDTDTQYF.

The chain has TRBV29-1 and TRBJ2-5; D uncertain. Germline V gene sequence: CDR1 SQVTM, CDR2 ANQGSEA. The CDR3 runs 13 residues. V was clipped by 6 bases and J by 4 bases, with 15 bases between them. The CDR3 DNA reads TGCAGCGTAGTACTCAGCAGGAGAGAGACCCAGTACTTC. This codes for CSVVLSRRETQYF.

V gene TRBV5-1 combines with J gene TRBJ2-1, with D perhaps matching TRBD1 (5 bases). Germline V gene sequence: CDR1 SGHRS, CDR2 YFSETQ. The ends were cut back, 0 bases at V and 12 bases at J, with 13 bases in the middle. The CDR3 is 13 amino acids. The CDR3 loop is CASSLELAGRQFF. The CDR3 nucleotides are TGCGCCAGCAGCTTGGAGTTAGCAGGGCGGCAGTTCTTC. Based on the CDR3 plus reference TRBV5-1 and TRBJ2-1, the full variable domain is KAGVTQTPRYLIKTRGQQVTLSCSPISGHRSVSWYQQTPGQGLQFLFEYFSETQRNKGNFPGRFSGRQFSNSRSEMNVSTLELGDSALYLCASSLELAGRQFFGPGTRLTVL.

The chain carries TRBV7-2 and TRBJ1-1; no firm D call. Trimming cost V 2 bases and J 2 bases, with 9 bases left between them. Per the germline V gene, CDR1 is SGHTA and CDR2 is FQGNSA. This CDR3 region has 14 residues. Written as DNA, the CDR3 is TGTGCCAGCAGCTTAAAGGGTCGAAACACTGAAGCTTTCTTT. Amino acid sequence: CASSLKGRNTEAFF.

V and J are TRBV5-1 and TRBJ1-1; the D is unclear. Trimming removed 0 bases from V and 1 base from J, with 7 bases in between. CDR1 is SGHRS and CDR2 is YFSETQ in the germline V gene. The CDR3 runs 14 residues. The CDR3 sequence is CASSLAVWNTEAFF. Written as DNA, the CDR3 is TGCGCCAGCAGCTTGGCAGTCTGGAACACTGAAGCTTTCTTT.

The CDR3 sequence: CAWSLQTGGNQPQHF. CDR3 in DNA: TGTGCCTGGAGTCTACAGACGGGGGGCAATCAGCCCCAGCATTTT. The gene calls are TRBV30 and TRBJ1-5, with D tentatively TRBD1 (5 bases). Trimming stripped 2 bases from V and 2 bases from J, with 13 bases between. CDR3 length: 15 residues. Germline-derived CDR1 and CDR2 are GTSNPN and SVGIG (reference sequence).

This chain links TRBV6-5 with TRBJ1-3; D uncertain. Trimming removed 5 bases from V and 0 bases from J, with 8 bases in between. The CDR3 consists of 14 residues. Germline V lookup: CDR1 MNHEY, CDR2 SVGAGI. CDR3 bases: TGTGCCAGCAGTCGAAAATCCTCTGGAAACACCATATATTTT. Its translation is CASSRKSSGNTIYF.